This TCR beta chain derives from a study of T cells in Graves' hyperthyroidism and ophthalmopathy. RNA transcripts gave rise to amplified TCR beta CDR3 regions. A set of HTBI primers served as the primers for a first-round RT-PCR of the TCR CDR3. TCRdb fed the multiplex PCR reads into MiXCR, producing one record per CDR3 protein. The profile shows approximately 570,000 distinct CDR3 sequences, 15% to 20% of them singletons. Individuals with ophthalmopathy presented a Clinical Activity Score of at least 3, a NOSPECS grade of at least 4 and a duration under 3 months. It was uncontrolled infection, other autoimmune disease, pregnancy or lactation that excluded patients. Using 10 ml of fresh peripheral blood, PBMCs were prepared. The CDR3 has 14 residues. The trim removed 5 bases at V and 3 bases at J, leaving 9 bases unmatched. Looked up from germline, CDR1 is DFQATT and CDR2 is SNEGSKA (reference sequence).

The sample was blood. The clonotype comes from a middle-aged man with Graves' ophthalmopathy. The chain links TRBV20-1 to TRBJ2-5, with TRBD2 matching 7 bases. The CDR3 DNA sequence: TGCAGTGCTCCCCCGGGAGGATGGAAAGAGACCCAGTACTTC. Its protein product is CSAPPGGWKETQYF.